The 16 T cell receptor beta chains given below trace back to one sample, sequenced in a study of chemoradiotherapy in HPV16-positive cancers. The repertoire was sequenced with immunoSEQ multiplex PCR; TCRdb's copy has only in-frame clones and lacks some. The data contain some 28,000 clones, about 80% of them singletons. The starting material was blood, obtained from a patient who underwent chemoradiotherapy. These receptors all come from a human donor with HPV-associated anogenital cancer.

The chain uses TRBV5-1 and TRBJ2-5; TRBD2 aligns across 11 bases. CDR1 SGHRS and CDR2 YFSETQ come from the germline V gene. V lost 3 bases, J lost 2 bases, and 9 bases stayed unmatched. The length of the CDR3 is 17 residues. Here the CDR3 DNA reads TGCGCCAGCAGCTCGCCCCCTAGCGGGGGGTTTCAAGAGACCCAGTACTTC. Its translation: CASSSPPSGGFQETQYF. Drawing the rest from reference TRBV5-1 and TRBJ2-5, the complete variable domain is KAGVTQTPRYLIKTRGQQVTLSCSPISGHRSVSWYQQTPGQGLQFLFEYFSETQRNKGNFPGRFSGRQFSNSRSEMNVSTLELGDSALYLCASSSPPSGGFQETQYFGPGTRLLVL.

The CDR3 DNA is TGTGCCAGCAGCTCCTACGGGGGCGCAGGTGAAAAACTGTTTTTT. Residues: CASSSYGGAGEKLFF. J is TRBJ1-4 and V is TRBV9; D perhaps matches TRBD1 (6 bases). The germline gives CDR1 SGDLS, CDR2 YYNGEE. This CDR3 spans 15 amino acids. Trimming took 4 bases from V and 7 from J, leaving 17 bases between them.

The chain combines TRBV5-1 with TRBJ2-5, with a weak D call TRBD2 (6 bases). The CDR3 loop spans 16 amino acids. V shed 0 bases and J shed 5 bases, with 17 bases lying between them. Looked up from germline, CDR1 is SGHRS and CDR2 is YFSETQ. This CDR3 is CASSLDWGVGMETQYF. The CDR3 DNA sequence: TGCGCCAGCAGCTTGGATTGGGGGGTAGGGATGGAGACCCAGTACTTC.

This clone was counted once. The rearrangement links TRBV5-1 to TRBJ2-7; 8 bases are a match to TRBD1. The CDR3 sequence is 15 residues long. Germline assignment: CDR1 SGHRS and CDR2 YFSETQ. V lost 0 bases and J lost 5; bases outside the gene matches: 7. The CDR3 sequence: CASSLGFGQGNEQYF. The CDR3 DNA is TGCGCCAGCAGCTTGGGATTCGGACAGGGTAACGAGCAGTACTTC.

The chain links TRBV19 to TRBJ2-3; 7 positions match TRBD1. The junction had 6 bases not matched to a gene; V was cut back by 3 bases and J by 3 bases. The CDR3 is made up of 15 amino acids. Germline CDR1 LNHDA, CDR2 SQIVND (reference sequence). The CDR3 loop reads CASSIRQGLTDTQYF. In DNA form, the CDR3 reads TGTGCCAGTAGTATCAGACAGGGTCTTACAGATACGCAGTATTTT.

This chain joins TRBV5-5 and TRBJ1-2; 9 nucleotides match TRBD1. The ends lost 4 bases at V and 2 bases at J; junction bases unmatched: 9. CDR1 is SGHKS and CDR2 is YYEKEE in the germline V gene (reference sequence). This CDR3 is 16 amino acids long. CDR3 region: CASSPTPGQGNYGYTF. CDR3 in DNA: TGTGCCAGCAGCCCGACACCGGGACAGGGCAACTATGGCTACACCTTC. Variable domain in full (rest from reference TRBV5-5 and TRBJ1-2): DAGVTQSPTHLIKTRGQQVTLRCSPISGHKSVSWYQQVLGQGPQFIFQYYEKEERGRGNFPDRFSARQFPNYSSELNVNALLLGDSALYLCASSPTPGQGNYGYTFGSGTRLTVV.

This rearrangement joins TRBV19 to TRBJ2-1, with 9 positions matching TRBD2. The ends lost 4 bases at V and 7 bases at J; junction bases unmatched: 5. There are 14 residues in the CDR3. Germline V lookup: CDR1 LNHDA, CDR2 SQIVND (reference sequence). The CDR3 region has the DNA TGTGCCAGTAGTAGGCGGGGGGGAGGAAATGAGCAGTTCTTC. Amino acid sequence: CASSRRGGGNEQFF.

The chain has TRBV4-1 and TRBJ2-1; TRBD2 might be the D (6 bases). The CDR3 loop spans 14 amino acids. Germline CDR1 is MGHRA and CDR2 is YSYEKL. V was clipped by 0 bases and J by 7 bases, with 10 bases between them. The chain's CDR3 is CASSQEDGGNEQFF. CDR3 sequence (DNA): TGCGCCAGCAGCCAAGAAGACGGAGGGAATGAGCAGTTCTTC.

This chain links TRBV19 with TRBJ1-2; D not resolved. The V gene lost 0 bases and the J gene lost 2 bases, with 13 bases spanning the gap. Germline CDR1 and CDR2: LNHDA and SQIVND (reference sequence). This CDR3 comprises 16 residues. CDR3 region: CASSIDPAGLNYGYTF. The CDR3 DNA reads as TGTGCCAGTAGTATAGATCCTGCAGGACTGAACTATGGCTACACCTTC.

The V and J genes are TRBV14 and TRBJ2-7; D is unresolved. The CDR3 runs 13 residues. Deletions cut 0 bases from V and 6 bases from J, with 9 bases between. Germline lookup yields CDR1 SGHDN and CDR2 FVKESK. CDR3 region: CASSQDRGGEQYF. The CDR3 DNA is TGTGCCAGCAGCCAAGATCGAGGTGGCGAGCAGTACTTC.

V is TRBV7-2 and J is TRBJ1-1; no reliable D call. The CDR3 is 13 residues long. With 2 bases removed from V and 1 base from J, the gap between germline ends came to 5 bases. Germline V gives CDR1 SGHTA, CDR2 FQGNSA. CDR3 nucleotides: TGTGCCAGCAGCTTATGGAGGAACACTGAAGCTTTCTTT. Its translation is CASSLWRNTEAFF. The variable domain in full, completed from reference TRBV7-2 and TRBJ1-1, reads GAGVSQSPSNKVTEKGKDVELRCDPISGHTALYWYRQSLGQGLEFLIYFQGNSAPDKSGLPSDRFSAERTGGSVSTLTIQRTQQEDSAVYLCASSLWRNTEAFFGQGTRLTVV.

The gene calls are TRBV28 and TRBJ1-1; no reliable D call. The ends were cut back, 6 bases at V and 2 bases at J, with 19 bases in the middle. The CDR3 has 16 residues. The germline gives CDR1 MDHEN, CDR2 SYDVKM. The CDR3 region is CASRSWARIINTEAFF. DNA for the CDR3: TGTGCCAGCAGGAGCTGGGCCAGAATAATAAACACTGAAGCTTTCTTT.

This chain uses TRBV5-6 with TRBJ1-2; no firm D call. Trimming removed 4 bases at V and 5 bases at J, with 15 bases between. Per germline, CDR1 SGHDT and CDR2 YYEEEE. This CDR3 is 14 amino acids long. This CDR3 is CASSGRVLGYGYTF. The CDR3 region has the DNA TGTGCCAGCAGCGGGAGGGTGCTGGGATATGGCTACACCTTC.

This chain connects TRBV28 to TRBJ2-7; 7 nucleotides match TRBD1. V lost 5 bases to trimming and J lost 6 bases; unmatched junction nucleotides: 7. The CDR3 contains 13 residues. CDR1 and CDR2 (germline): MDHEN, SYDVKM. The CDR3 here is CASSEHHRGEQYF. In DNA, the CDR3 is TGTGCCAGCAGTGAACATCACAGGGGCGAGCAGTACTTC. The whole variable domain, remainder taken from reference TRBV28 and TRBJ2-7, is DVKVTQSSRYLVKRTGEKVFLECVQDMDHENMFWYRQDPGLGLRLIYFSYDVKMKEKGDIPEGYSVSREKKERFSLILESASTNQTSMYLCASSEHHRGEQYFGPGTRLTVT.

The chain uses TRBV5-1 and TRBJ1-6; D is perhaps TRBD1 (6 bases). Germline assignment: CDR1 SGHRS and CDR2 YFSETQ. Trimming stripped 4 bases from V and 7 bases from J, with 15 bases between. This CDR3 region has 15 residues. CDR3 protein: CASSAAGAGNSPLHF. DNA of the CDR3: TGCGCCAGCAGCGCCGCAGGGGCAGGAAATTCACCCCTCCACTTT.

The V call is TRBV5-6, the J call TRBJ1-3; the D gene is possibly TRBD1 (6 bases). The CDR3 is made up of 15 amino acids. Germline V gene sequence: CDR1 SGHDT, CDR2 YYEEEE. V was clipped by 0 bases and J by 0 bases, with 7 bases between them. The CDR3: CASSLAGASGNTIYF. The CDR3 DNA sequence: TGTGCCAGCAGCTTGGCGGGGGCCTCTGGAAACACCATATATTTT.